This is a list of T cell receptor beta chains from one sample in a study of T-cell reconstitution after alpha-beta-depleted transplantation in children. In TCRdb, the PCR reads were re-called with MiXCR into one record per CDR3 protein. Of about 420,000 distinct CDR3 sequences listed, around 15% are singletons. Sequences were derived from PBMCs, mostly from graft donor cells, sampled 360 days after TCRalphabeta/CD19-depleted stem cell transplant. The source of these receptors is a boy in the first two years of life who had a stem cell transplant for Wiskott-Aldrich syndrome, so the T cells may come from the graft donor. The CDR3 runs from the conserved cysteine through the conserved F or W. Each record gives: CDR3 DNA, CDR3 protein, D gene, J gene, V gene, clone size. D genes are given only for firm matches. Expanded clones are given a class, and other clones once, few, many or no size at all.

cdr3_nt: TGTGCCAGCAGCTTCTTTACCTCTGAGACCCAGTACTTC
cdr3_aa: CASSFFTSETQYF
d_call: NA
j_call: TRBJ2-5
v_call: TRBV7-2
clone_size: few

cdr3_nt: TGTGCCAGCTATTCCTGGACTAGCGGGGGGGCCCCAGGGAATGAGCAGTTCTTC
cdr3_aa: CASYSWTSGGAPGNEQFF
d_call: TRBD2
j_call: TRBJ2-1
v_call: TRBV11-2
clone_size: NA

cdr3_nt: TGTGCCAGCAGCTTAAGAGCCTCGGGAAACACCATATATTTT
cdr3_aa: CASSLRASGNTIYF
d_call: NA
j_call: TRBJ1-3
v_call: TRBV7-9
clone_size: few

cdr3_nt: TGCAGCGTTGAAATGGGGGCCGGGACTAGGACCTACGAGCAGTACTTC
cdr3_aa: CSVEMGAGTRTYEQYF
d_call: TRBD2
j_call: TRBJ2-7
v_call: TRBV29-1
clone_size: NA

cdr3_nt: TGCAGTGCTAGAGATCTCCCGCACTTTGGACTAGCGGGTCCTAGGGATGAGCAGTTCTTC
cdr3_aa: CSARDLPHFGLAGPRDEQFF
d_call: TRBD2
j_call: TRBJ2-1
v_call: TRBV20-1
clone_size: few

cdr3_nt: TGCGCCAGCAGCCAAGGATTAGGTAAAGGAGAGACCCAGTACTTC
cdr3_aa: CASSQGLGKGETQYF
d_call: NA
j_call: TRBJ2-5
v_call: TRBV4-3
clone_size: NA

cdr3_nt: TGTGCCAGCGTGCCCGTTCGACCCCTTTCAAATGAGCAGTTCTTC
cdr3_aa: CASVPVRPLSNEQFF
d_call: NA
j_call: TRBJ2-1
v_call: TRBV27
clone_size: NA

cdr3_nt: TGTGCCAGCAGCTTGTGGGATATTAGCGGAATTGGCACAGATACGCAGTATTTT
cdr3_aa: CASSLWDISGIGTDTQYF
d_call: NA
j_call: TRBJ2-3
v_call: TRBV13
clone_size: NA

cdr3_nt: TGCGCCAGCAGCTTGGGGGGGGGCTGGGAGCAGTTCTTC
cdr3_aa: CASSLGGGWEQFF
d_call: NA
j_call: TRBJ2-1
v_call: TRBV5-1
clone_size: many

cdr3_nt: TGCGCCAGCAGTCTAGGGGGACAGGGGGCGAGGGAGCAGTACTTC
cdr3_aa: CASSLGGQGAREQYF
d_call: TRBD1
j_call: TRBJ2-7
v_call: TRBV5-1
clone_size: few

cdr3_nt: TGCGCCAGCAGCTTGTACTCTCGTACTGTACAGTACTTC
cdr3_aa: CASSLYSRTVQYF
d_call: NA
j_call: TRBJ2-4
v_call: TRBV5-1
clone_size: NA

cdr3_nt: TGTGCCAGCAGCGCGTTGAGAGATACGCAGTATTTT
cdr3_aa: CASSALRDTQYF
d_call: NA
j_call: TRBJ2-3
v_call: TRBV28
clone_size: few

cdr3_nt: TGTGCCAGCAGCCCTCTAGCGTTGGACTACAATGAGCAGTTCTTC
cdr3_aa: CASSPLALDYNEQFF
d_call: NA
j_call: TRBJ2-1
v_call: TRBV7-7
clone_size: NA

cdr3_nt: TGCGCCAGCAGCTCCGGGACAAACGTCCCCGGTGATGAGCAGTTCTTC
cdr3_aa: CASSSGTNVPGDEQFF
d_call: NA
j_call: TRBJ2-1
v_call: TRBV5-1
clone_size: few

cdr3_nt: TGCGCCAGCAGCTTGGCCATTGTAGGACAATCGTGGGATACGCAGTATTTT
cdr3_aa: CASSLAIVGQSWDTQYF
d_call: NA
j_call: TRBJ2-3
v_call: TRBV5-1
clone_size: NA

cdr3_nt: TGTGCCACCAGTGATTTGCCCCGGACAGGGGTCAAAGAGACCCAGTACTTC
cdr3_aa: CATSDLPRTGVKETQYF
d_call: TRBD1
j_call: TRBJ2-5
v_call: TRBV24-1
clone_size: NA

cdr3_nt: TGTGCCACCAGCAGAGCCCCTCCCGAGTTAGGTACTGTCGAGACCCAGTACTTC
cdr3_aa: CATSRAPPELGTVETQYF
d_call: NA
j_call: TRBJ2-5
v_call: TRBV15
clone_size: NA

cdr3_nt: TGTGCCAGCAGTTCGACTAGCGGGAGGGCCAAGGTAGGAGAGACCCAGTACTTC
cdr3_aa: CASSSTSGRAKVGETQYF
d_call: TRBD2
j_call: TRBJ2-5
v_call: TRBV12-3/TRBV12-4
clone_size: few

cdr3_nt: TGTGCCATCAGTGAGTCGGACAGGGTAATTAGCGAGCAGTACTTC
cdr3_aa: CAISESDRVISEQYF
d_call: TRBD1
j_call: TRBJ2-7
v_call: TRBV10-3
clone_size: NA

cdr3_nt: TGTGCCAGCAGTCCCGCCCGAGGGCATGAGCAGTTCTTC
cdr3_aa: CASSPARGHEQFF
d_call: NA
j_call: TRBJ2-1
v_call: TRBV12-3/TRBV12-4
clone_size: many

cdr3_nt: TGTGCCAGCAGCTCCCACCCAGGATCCCACTCCTACGAGCAGTACTTC
cdr3_aa: CASSSHPGSHSYEQYF
d_call: NA
j_call: TRBJ2-7
v_call: TRBV5-4
clone_size: few

cdr3_nt: TGTGCCAGTCGCCGACAGGCCCCCTATGGCTACACCTTC
cdr3_aa: CASRRQAPYGYTF
d_call: NA
j_call: TRBJ1-2
v_call: TRBV7-9
clone_size: few

cdr3_nt: TGTGCCAGCTCACAGGGATGGGCGGATACGCAGTATTTT
cdr3_aa: CASSQGWADTQYF
d_call: NA
j_call: TRBJ2-3
v_call: TRBV18
clone_size: few

cdr3_nt: TGTGCCAGCAGTTACTACGCGGAGGAGACCCAGTACTTC
cdr3_aa: CASSYYAEETQYF
d_call: NA
j_call: TRBJ2-5
v_call: TRBV6-2/TRBV6-3
clone_size: few

cdr3_nt: TGTGCCACCAGCAGAGGCGAGGGACAGCCTGAAGGGAGCACTGAAGCTTTCTTT
cdr3_aa: CATSRGEGQPEGSTEAFF
d_call: TRBD1
j_call: TRBJ1-1
v_call: TRBV15
clone_size: few

cdr3_nt: TGTGCCAGCGCATGGACTAGCGGGGCACAGGAGACCCAGTACTTC
cdr3_aa: CASAWTSGAQETQYF
d_call: TRBD2
j_call: TRBJ2-5
v_call: TRBV6-1
clone_size: many

cdr3_nt: TGTGCCATCAGTGAGTCGATTTTGCCAGTCCGGGACGGCAAAGAGACCCAGTACTTC
cdr3_aa: CAISESILPVRDGKETQYF
d_call: NA
j_call: TRBJ2-5
v_call: TRBV10-3
clone_size: few

cdr3_nt: TGCGCCAGCAGTCCCGGGCTCGGGGTTGCGTACAATGAGCAGTTCTTC
cdr3_aa: CASSPGLGVAYNEQFF
d_call: NA
j_call: TRBJ2-1
v_call: TRBV5-1
clone_size: NA

cdr3_nt: TGCAGCGTTGTAGCAGATGGCGCAGGTCCCCCAGATACGCAGTATTTT
cdr3_aa: CSVVADGAGPPDTQYF
d_call: NA
j_call: TRBJ2-3
v_call: TRBV29-1
clone_size: NA

cdr3_nt: TGTGCCTGGAGTGGAATAGGGGTCCTAGCTTTCTTT
cdr3_aa: CAWSGIGVLAFF
d_call: NA
j_call: TRBJ1-1
v_call: TRBV30
clone_size: NA